This T cell receptor (beta chain) was recovered during a study of blood T cell repertoires in COVID-19. CDR1 and CDR2 (germline): LGHDT, YNNKEL (reference sequence). The CDR3 has 14 residues. Trimming took 4 bases from V and 2 from J, leaving 12 bases between them. Authors' analysis steps: Amplification of reference gene primers provided the estimated nucleated cell counts. The table came from immunoSEQ multiplex PCR; TCRdb's copy has only in-frame clones and leaves some out. From that table come the V and J calls and clone size; the DNA was used to work out D and trimming. The data show about 280,000 clones, with 91% seen just once and about 3% held by the top ten.

The sequencing input was PBMCs or T cells enriched from blood (not recorded which). The receptor's source is a man aged 40-50 years who had been exposed to COVID-19. V gene TRBV3-1 (or the pseudogene TRBV3-2) combines with J gene TRBJ2-7, with D perhaps matching TRBD2 (6 bases). The CDR3 nucleotides read TGTGCCAGCAGCCGAGGGACTTTCACCTACGAGCAGTACTTC. Its protein product is CASSRGTFTYEQYF.